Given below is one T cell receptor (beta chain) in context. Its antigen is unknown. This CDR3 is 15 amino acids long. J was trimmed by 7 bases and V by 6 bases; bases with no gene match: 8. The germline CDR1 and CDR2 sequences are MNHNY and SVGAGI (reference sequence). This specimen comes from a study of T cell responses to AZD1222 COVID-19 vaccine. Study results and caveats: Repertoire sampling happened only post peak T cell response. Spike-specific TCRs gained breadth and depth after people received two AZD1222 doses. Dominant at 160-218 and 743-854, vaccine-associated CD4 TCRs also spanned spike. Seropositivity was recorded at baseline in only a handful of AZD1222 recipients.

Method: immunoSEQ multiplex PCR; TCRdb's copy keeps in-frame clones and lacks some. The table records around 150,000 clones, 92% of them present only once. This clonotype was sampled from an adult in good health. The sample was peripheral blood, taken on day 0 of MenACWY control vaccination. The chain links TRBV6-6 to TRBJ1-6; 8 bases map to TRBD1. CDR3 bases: TGTGCCAGCAGGGGGCAGGACAGGGAAAATTCACCCCTCCACTTT. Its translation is CASRGQDRENSPLHF.